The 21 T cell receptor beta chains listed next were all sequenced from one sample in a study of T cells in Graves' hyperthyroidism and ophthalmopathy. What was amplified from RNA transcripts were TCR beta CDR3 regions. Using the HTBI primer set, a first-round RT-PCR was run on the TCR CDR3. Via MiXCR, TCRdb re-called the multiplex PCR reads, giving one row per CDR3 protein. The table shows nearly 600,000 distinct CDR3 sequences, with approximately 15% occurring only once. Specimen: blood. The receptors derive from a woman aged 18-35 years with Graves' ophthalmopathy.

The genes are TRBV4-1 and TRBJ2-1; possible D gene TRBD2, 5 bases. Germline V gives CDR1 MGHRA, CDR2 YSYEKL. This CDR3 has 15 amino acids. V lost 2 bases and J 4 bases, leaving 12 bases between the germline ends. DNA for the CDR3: TGCGCCAGCAGCCAATCCCCCGGGGTTTACAATGAGCAGTTCTTC. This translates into CASSQSPGVYNEQFF.

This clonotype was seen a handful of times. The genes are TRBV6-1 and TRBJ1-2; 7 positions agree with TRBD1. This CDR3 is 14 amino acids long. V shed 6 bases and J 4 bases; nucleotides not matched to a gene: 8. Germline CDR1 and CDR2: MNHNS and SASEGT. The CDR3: CASRSGGPFYGYTF. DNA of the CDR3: TGTGCCAGCAGGTCAGGGGGTCCTTTCTATGGCTACACCTTC.

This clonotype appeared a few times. This chain's CDR3 is CASSLTGPHSGNTIYF. The CDR3 DNA follows: TGTGCCAGCAGTCTCACGGGACCGCACTCTGGAAACACCATATATTTT. The V and J genes are TRBV6-1 and TRBJ1-3, with a possible D match to TRBD1 (5 bases). Trimming took 5 bases from V and 0 from J, leaving 14 bases between them. The CDR3 sequence is 16 residues long. CDR1 and CDR2 (germline): MNHNS, SASEGT.

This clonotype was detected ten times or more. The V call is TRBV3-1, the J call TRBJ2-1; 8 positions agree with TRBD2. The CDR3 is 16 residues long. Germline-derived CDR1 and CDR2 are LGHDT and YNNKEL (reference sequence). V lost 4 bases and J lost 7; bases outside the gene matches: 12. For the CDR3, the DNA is TGTGCCAGCAGCCCACGACTCTCGGGAGGGAGGAATGAGCAGTTCTTC. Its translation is CASSPRLSGGRNEQFF.

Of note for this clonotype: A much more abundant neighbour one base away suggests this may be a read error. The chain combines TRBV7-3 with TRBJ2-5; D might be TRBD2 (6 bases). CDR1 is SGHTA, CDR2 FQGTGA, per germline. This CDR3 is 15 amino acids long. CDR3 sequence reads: CASSLSSGVQETRYF. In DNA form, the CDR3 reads TGTGCCAGCAGCTTAAGTAGCGGAGTCCAAGAGACCCGGTACTTC.

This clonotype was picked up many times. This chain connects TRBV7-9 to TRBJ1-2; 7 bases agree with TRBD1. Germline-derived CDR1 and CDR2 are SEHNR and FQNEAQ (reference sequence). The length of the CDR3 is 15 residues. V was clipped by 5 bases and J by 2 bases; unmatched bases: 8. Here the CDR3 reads CASSLDREINYGYTF. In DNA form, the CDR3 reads TGTGCCAGCAGCCTAGACAGGGAAATCAACTATGGCTACACCTTC.

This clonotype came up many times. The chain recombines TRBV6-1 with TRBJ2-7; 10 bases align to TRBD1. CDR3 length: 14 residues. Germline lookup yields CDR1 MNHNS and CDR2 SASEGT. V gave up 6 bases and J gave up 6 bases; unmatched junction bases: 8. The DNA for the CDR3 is TGTGCCAGCAGCACCGGGACAGGGGTCTCCGAGCAGTACTTC. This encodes CASSTGTGVSEQYF.

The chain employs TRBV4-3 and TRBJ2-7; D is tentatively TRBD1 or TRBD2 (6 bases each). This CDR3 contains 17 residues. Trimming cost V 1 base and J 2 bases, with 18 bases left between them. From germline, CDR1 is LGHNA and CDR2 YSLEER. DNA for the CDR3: TGCGCCAGCAGCCAAGCATTCGGGGGCCGGGGGCCCTACGAGCAGTACTTC. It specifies CASSQAFGGRGPYEQYF.

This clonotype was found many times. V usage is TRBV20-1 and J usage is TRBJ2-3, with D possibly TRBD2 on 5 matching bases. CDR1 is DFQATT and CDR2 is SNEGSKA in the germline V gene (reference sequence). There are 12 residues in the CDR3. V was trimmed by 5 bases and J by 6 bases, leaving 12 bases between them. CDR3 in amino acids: CSAGTSYDTQYF. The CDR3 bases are TGCAGTGCTGGCACTAGTTATGATACGCAGTATTTT.

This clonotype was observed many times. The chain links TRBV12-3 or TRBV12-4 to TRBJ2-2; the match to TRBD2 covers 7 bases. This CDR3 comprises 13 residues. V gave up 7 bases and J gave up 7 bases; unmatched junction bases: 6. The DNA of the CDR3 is TGTGCCAGCAAGGAGCGGGAAATCGGGGAGCTGTTTTTT. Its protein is CASKEREIGELFF.

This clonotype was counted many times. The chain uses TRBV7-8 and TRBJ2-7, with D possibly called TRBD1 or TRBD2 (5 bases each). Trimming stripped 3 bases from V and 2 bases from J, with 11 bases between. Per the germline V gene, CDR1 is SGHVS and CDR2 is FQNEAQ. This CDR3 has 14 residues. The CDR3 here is CASSFRDGPYEQYF. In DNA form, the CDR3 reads TGTGCCAGCAGCTTCCGGGACGGCCCCTACGAGCAGTACTTC. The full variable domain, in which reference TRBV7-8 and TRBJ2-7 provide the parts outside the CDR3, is GAGVSQSPRYKVAKRGQDVALRCDPISGHVSLFWYQQALGQGPEFLTYFQNEAQLDKSGLPSDRFFAERPEGSVSTLKIQRTQQEDSAVYLCASSFRDGPYEQYFGPGTRLTVT.

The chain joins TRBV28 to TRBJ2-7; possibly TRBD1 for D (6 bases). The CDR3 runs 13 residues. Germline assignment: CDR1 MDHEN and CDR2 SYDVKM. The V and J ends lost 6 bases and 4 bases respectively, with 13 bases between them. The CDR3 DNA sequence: TGTGCCAGCAGCCGGACAGCGAGGTACGAGCAGTACTTC. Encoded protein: CASSRTARYEQYF.

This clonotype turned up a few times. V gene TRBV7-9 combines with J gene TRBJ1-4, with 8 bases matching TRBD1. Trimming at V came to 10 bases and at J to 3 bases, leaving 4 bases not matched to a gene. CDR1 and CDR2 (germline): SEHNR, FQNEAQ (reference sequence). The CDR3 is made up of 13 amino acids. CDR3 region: CATGQGANEKLFF. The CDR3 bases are TGTGCCACCGGACAGGGTGCTAATGAAAAACTGTTTTTT.

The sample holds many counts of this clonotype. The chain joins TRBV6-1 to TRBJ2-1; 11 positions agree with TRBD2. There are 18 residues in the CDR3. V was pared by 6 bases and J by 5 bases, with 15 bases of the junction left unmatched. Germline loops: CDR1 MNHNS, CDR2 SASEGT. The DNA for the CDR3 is TGTGCCAGCAGCCTTACCCGACCCGGGACTAGCGGTAACAATGAGCAGTTCTTC. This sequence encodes CASSLTRPGTSGNNEQFF.

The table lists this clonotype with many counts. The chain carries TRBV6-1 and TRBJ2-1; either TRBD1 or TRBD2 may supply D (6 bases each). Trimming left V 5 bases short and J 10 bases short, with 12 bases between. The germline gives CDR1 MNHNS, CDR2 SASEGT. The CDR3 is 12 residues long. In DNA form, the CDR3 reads TGTGCCAGCAGTTGGGGGGCGGGCGAGCAGTTCTTC. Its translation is CASSWGAGEQFF.

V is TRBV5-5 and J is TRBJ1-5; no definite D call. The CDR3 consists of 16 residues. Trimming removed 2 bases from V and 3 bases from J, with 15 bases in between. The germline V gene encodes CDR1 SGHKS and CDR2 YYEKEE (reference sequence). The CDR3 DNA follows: TGTGCCAGCAGCTTAAGTCCCGAGATTTCCAATCAGCCCCAGCATTTT. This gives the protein CASSLSPEISNQPQHF.

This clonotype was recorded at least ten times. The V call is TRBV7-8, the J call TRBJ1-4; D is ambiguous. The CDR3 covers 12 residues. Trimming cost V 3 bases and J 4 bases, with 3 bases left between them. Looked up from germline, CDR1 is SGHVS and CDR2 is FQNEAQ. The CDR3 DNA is TGTGCCAGCAGCTTGGGTAATGAAAAACTGTTTTTT. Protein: CASSLGNEKLFF.

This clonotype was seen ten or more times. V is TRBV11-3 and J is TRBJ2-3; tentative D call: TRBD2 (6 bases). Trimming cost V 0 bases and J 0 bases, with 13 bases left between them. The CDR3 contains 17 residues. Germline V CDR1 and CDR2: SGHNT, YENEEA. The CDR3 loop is CASSLDLGGVSTDTQYF. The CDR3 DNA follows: TGTGCCAGCAGCTTAGATCTGGGGGGAGTAAGCACAGATACGCAGTATTTT.

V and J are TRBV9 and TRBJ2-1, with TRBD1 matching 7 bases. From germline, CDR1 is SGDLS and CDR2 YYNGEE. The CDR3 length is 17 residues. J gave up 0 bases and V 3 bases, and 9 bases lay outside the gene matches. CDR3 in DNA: TGTGCCAGCAGCGCAGGGGGTGGCACGAGCTCCTACAATGAGCAGTTCTTC. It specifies CASSAGGGTSSYNEQFF.

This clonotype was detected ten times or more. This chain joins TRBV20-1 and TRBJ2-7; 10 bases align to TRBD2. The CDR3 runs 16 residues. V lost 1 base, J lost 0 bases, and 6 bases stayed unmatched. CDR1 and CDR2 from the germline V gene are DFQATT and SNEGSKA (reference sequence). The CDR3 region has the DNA TGCAGTGCTAGAGCCGCTCGACTAGCGGGCTCCTACGAGCAGTACTTC. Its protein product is CSARAARLAGSYEQYF.

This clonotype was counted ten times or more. Here the CDR3 DNA reads TGTGCCAGCAGCCCCGGACTAGCAGGGCCCGCATCCTACAATGAGCAGTTCTTC. Translation: CASSPGLAGPASYNEQFF. The V gene is TRBV7-3, the J gene TRBJ2-1; 8 bases are a match to TRBD2. CDR3 size: 18 residues. CDR1 SGHTA and CDR2 FQGTGA come from the germline V gene. J was trimmed by 1 base and V by 5 bases; bases with no gene match: 13.